These 29 T cell receptor beta chains share one sample of origin, sequenced in a study of cytomegalovirus exposure and HLA in healthy donors. This PCR relied on a set of 60 Vbeta primers and 13 Jbeta primers. The table came from immunoSEQ multiplex PCR; TCRdb's copy has only in-frame clones and leaves some out. The sample records some 200,000 clones, approximately 83% being singletons. Sequencing was carried out using PBMCs. Source of these receptors: a boy aged 2 to 10 in good health and CMV-seronegative.

V usage is TRBV5-4 and J usage is TRBJ2-5; TRBD2 agrees at 11 bases. CDR3 size: 16 residues. CDR1 is SGHNT and CDR2 is YYREEE in the germline V gene (reference sequence). V was pared by 0 bases and J by 5 bases, with 6 bases of the junction left unmatched. CDR3 DNA sequence: TGTGCCAGCAGCTTGGCTAGCGGGAGGAGGCCGGAGACCCAGTACTTC. Translation: CASSLASGRRPETQYF.

V and J are TRBV5-1 and TRBJ1-5, with D hard to call. V lost 0 bases, J lost 8 bases, and 12 bases lay in between. Germline-derived CDR1 and CDR2 are SGHRS and YFSETQ. This CDR3 region has 14 residues. Here the CDR3 DNA reads TGCGCCAGCAGCTTGGTCCCTCAGCTAGAGCCCCAGCATTTT. This translates into CASSLVPQLEPQHF.

The gene calls are TRBV10-3 and TRBJ2-1; 7 bases map to TRBD1. Germline V gives CDR1 ENHRY, CDR2 SYGVKD. Trimming cost V 6 bases and J 6 bases; bases outside gene matches: 8. CDR3 length equals 14 residues. The CDR3 sequence is CAISDRVGVNEQFF. CDR3 in DNA: TGTGCCATCAGCGACAGGGTGGGAGTCAATGAGCAGTTCTTC.

This clone appeared once. The J gene is TRBJ2-3, the V gene TRBV7-6, with 11 bases aligning to TRBD2. V lost 0 bases and J lost 5; bases outside the gene matches: 1. The length of the CDR3 is 15 residues. Germline assignment: CDR1 SGHVS and CDR2 FNYEAQ. CDR3 in amino acids: CASSLAGTSGDTQYF. The CDR3 nucleotides read TGTGCCAGCAGCTTAGCCGGGACTAGCGGAGATACGCAGTATTTT.

The chain links TRBV7-9 to TRBJ2-5; D may be TRBD1 (6 bases). V lost 6 bases, J lost 2 bases, and 13 bases lay in between. This CDR3 is 14 amino acids long. The V gene's germline CDR1 is SEHNR and CDR2 FQNEAQ (reference sequence). CDR3 nucleotide sequence: TGTGCCAGCAGGGAGCCACAGGGTCAAGAGACCCAGTACTTC. Its protein is CASREPQGQETQYF.

The rearrangement joins TRBV6-5 to TRBJ1-2; TRBD1 is a possible D gene (5 bases). Germline assignment: CDR1 MNHEY and CDR2 SVGAGI. The CDR3 has 12 residues. Trimming stripped 6 bases from V and 4 bases from J, with 9 bases between. The CDR3 loop is CASSPDSYGYTF. The CDR3 coding sequence is TGTGCCAGCAGCCCAGACAGCTATGGCTACACCTTC.

This chain joins TRBV4-1 and TRBJ2-3, with TRBD2 as a possible D gene (6 bases). This CDR3 contains 17 residues. Germline loops: CDR1 MGHRA, CDR2 YSYEKL. V lost 4 bases and J 0 bases, leaving 17 bases between the germline ends. CDR3 bases: TGCGCCAGCAGCCCCGTTGGTAGCGGCTACAGCACAGATACGCAGTATTTT. Residues: CASSPVGSGYSTDTQYF.

This clone has just a few counts. The chain couples TRBV6-5 to TRBJ1-2; TRBD1 aligns across 8 bases. The CDR3 extends over 14 amino acids. CDR1 and CDR2 (germline): MNHEY, SVGAGI. With 6 bases clipped from V and 4 bases from J, the junction kept 7 bases outside the gene matches. Here the CDR3 DNA reads TGTGCCAGCAGCACGGGACAGGAACTCTATGGCTACACCTTC. It encodes CASSTGQELYGYTF.

The genes are TRBV7-2 and TRBJ2-7; TRBD2 is a possible D gene (5 bases). Between the trimmed V and J ends, which lost 1 base and 4 bases, there was a span of 14 bases. Germline V gene data show CDR1 as SGHTA and CDR2 as FQGNSA. This CDR3 comprises 15 residues. This CDR3 is CASSLVQAVTYEQYF. As DNA, the CDR3 is TGTGCCAGCAGCTTAGTTCAAGCGGTTACGTACGAGCAGTACTTC. Looking up the rest from reference TRBV7-2 and TRBJ2-7 gives the full variable domain: GAGVSQSPSNKVTEKGKDVELRCDPISGHTALYWYRQSLGQGLEFLIYFQGNSAPDKSGLPSDRFSAERTGGSVSTLTIQRTQQEDSAVYLCASSLVQAVTYEQYFGPGTRLTVT.

The chain joins TRBV10-3 to TRBJ2-2; 8 nucleotides match TRBD2. V lost 0 bases and J lost 2; bases outside the gene matches: 5. Germline-derived CDR1 and CDR2 are ENHRY and SYGVKD. This CDR3 has 17 residues. Here the CDR3 reads CAISESASGPNTGELFF. The CDR3 nucleotides are TGTGCCATCAGTGAGTCGGCTAGCGGGCCCAACACCGGGGAGCTGTTTTTT.

The rearrangement links TRBV5-1 to TRBJ2-1, with 8 bases fitting TRBD2. Germline values: CDR1 SGHRS, CDR2 YFSETQ. Trimming cost V 0 bases and J 7 bases; bases outside gene matches: 6. The CDR3 sequence is 15 residues long. CDR3 coding DNA: TGCGCCAGCAGCTTGGAAATAGCGGGATATAATGAGCAGTTCTTC. Translation gives CASSLEIAGYNEQFF.

The rearrangement joins TRBV19 to TRBJ2-7, with 10 positions matching TRBD2. The CDR3 length is 14 residues. CDR1 LNHDA and CDR2 SQIVND come from the germline V gene (reference sequence). V lost 1 base and J lost 4; bases outside the gene matches: 1. Here the CDR3 DNA reads TGTGCCAGTAGTATAGGTAGCGGGGGGTACGAGCAGTACTTC. Translated: CASSIGSGGYEQYF.

The chain carries TRBV5-1 and TRBJ2-7; D is ambiguous. CDR1 is SGHRS and CDR2 is YFSETQ in the germline V gene. This CDR3 is built from 14 residues. V lost 3 bases, J lost 2 bases, and 12 bases lay in between. The CDR3 reads CASSSPHSAYEQYF. The CDR3 nucleotides read TGCGCCAGCAGCTCGCCTCACAGTGCCTACGAGCAGTACTTC. The full variable domain, its missing parts supplied by reference TRBV5-1 and TRBJ2-7, is KAGVTQTPRYLIKTRGQQVTLSCSPISGHRSVSWYQQTPGQGLQFLFEYFSETQRNKGNFPGRFSGRQFSNSRSEMNVSTLELGDSALYLCASSSPHSAYEQYFGPGTRLTVT.

The chain joins TRBV27 to TRBJ2-7, with 10 bases matching TRBD1. Germline loops: CDR1 MNHEY, CDR2 SMNVEV (reference sequence). V dropped 6 bases and J dropped 4; count of bases not matched to a gene: 9. This CDR3 has 15 amino acids. DNA for the CDR3: TGTGCCAGCAGGAGCCGGGACAGGGGAGAGTACGAGCAGTACTTC. Translated, it gives CASRSRDRGEYEQYF.

V is TRBV19 and J is TRBJ2-7; 7 bases fit TRBD2. With 5 bases clipped from V and 1 base from J, the junction kept 8 bases outside the gene matches. Germline V gene sequence: CDR1 LNHDA, CDR2 SQIVND (reference sequence). This CDR3 spans 15 amino acids. The CDR3 loop is CASSRQPGGSYEQYF. CDR3 DNA: TGTGCCAGTAGTCGACAGCCGGGAGGATCCTACGAGCAGTACTTC.

The J gene is TRBJ1-4, the V gene TRBV5-8; tentative D call: TRBD1 (5 bases). The CDR3 is 15 amino acids. Germline V lookup: CDR1 SGHTS, CDR2 YDEGEE. V was pared by 0 bases and J by 5 bases, with 11 bases between. CDR3 nucleotides: TGTGCCAGCAGCTTGGCCAAGTCAGGGAATGAAAAACTGTTTTTT. Amino acids: CASSLAKSGNEKLFF.

This rearrangement joins TRBV7-9 to TRBJ2-7; the match to TRBD2 covers 7 bases. The CDR3 extends over 12 amino acids. The ends lost 6 bases at V and 6 bases at J; junction bases unmatched: 5. CDR1 and CDR2 from the germline V gene are SEHNR and FQNEAQ (reference sequence). The CDR3 DNA is TGTGCCAGCAGAAGAGCTAGCGGCGAGCAGTACTTC. It encodes CASRRASGEQYF.

The rearrangement links TRBV11-2 to TRBJ2-7; no reliable D call. Trimming removed 4 bases at V and 3 bases at J, with 7 bases between. This CDR3 spans 12 amino acids. Germline V gene sequence: CDR1 SGHAT, CDR2 FQNNGV. Written as DNA, the CDR3 is TGTGCCAGCAGCTCCCTTCTCTACGAGCAGTACTTC. Its protein is CASSSLLYEQYF.

V is TRBV15 and J is TRBJ2-1; tentative D call: TRBD2 (6 bases). CDR3 length: 16 residues. The germline V gene has CDR1 LNHNV and CDR2 YYDKDF (reference sequence). Trimming cost V 0 bases and J 4 bases, with 13 bases left between them. CDR3: CATSRDYGGGYNEQFF. In DNA, the CDR3 is TGTGCCACCAGCAGAGATTACGGGGGAGGATACAATGAGCAGTTCTTC.

The rearrangement uses TRBV7-9 and TRBJ2-7; 7 bases agree with TRBD1. In germline, CDR1 is SEHNR, CDR2 FQNEAQ (reference sequence). CDR3 length equals 14 residues. V lost 3 bases, J lost 5 bases, and 7 bases stayed unmatched. The CDR3 loop is CASSLNRGGNEQYF. CDR3 coding DNA: TGTGCCAGCAGCTTGAACAGGGGTGGTAACGAGCAGTACTTC.

This chain links TRBV12-5 with TRBJ1-4, with 7 bases identical to TRBD1. V lost 5 bases, J lost 4 bases, and 7 bases stayed unmatched. Germline values: CDR1 LGHNT, CDR2 FRNRAP. This CDR3 region has 15 residues. This CDR3 reads CASGPGTAYNEKLFF. The CDR3 DNA is TGTGCTAGTGGTCCCGGGACAGCGTATAATGAAAAACTGTTTTTT.

The genes are TRBV29-1 and TRBJ2-7; D unclear. V gave up 1 base and J gave up 2 bases, with 6 bases separating them. The CDR3 covers 12 residues. The germline V gene has CDR1 SQVTM and CDR2 ANQGSEA. The CDR3 sequence: CSVEVSAYEQYF. The CDR3 bases are TGCAGCGTTGAAGTCTCAGCCTACGAGCAGTACTTC.

This chain uses TRBV6-6 with TRBJ2-1, with TRBD2 matching 9 bases. The V gene's germline CDR1 is MNHNY and CDR2 SVGAGI (reference sequence). Germline trimming cut 2 bases from V and 7 bases from J; bases unmatched to any gene: 3. This CDR3 has 14 amino acids. In DNA, the CDR3 is TGTGCCAGCAGTTACGGCGGGAGGGGGAATGAGCAGTTCTTC. Translation gives CASSYGGRGNEQFF.

V is TRBV29-1 and J is TRBJ2-2; D unresolved. V shed 6 bases and J shed 6 bases, with 11 bases lying between them. In germline, CDR1 is SQVTM, CDR2 ANQGSEA. The CDR3 is 12 amino acids. CDR3 DNA sequence: TGCAGCGTCCTCGTCGGGTCCGGGGAGCTGTTTTTT. Protein: CSVLVGSGELFF.

This clone was observed once. The rearrangement uses TRBV7-8 and TRBJ2-7; 7 nucleotides agree with TRBD1. This CDR3 has 13 residues. CDR1 is SGHVS and CDR2 is FQNEAQ in the germline V gene. V lost 2 bases and J lost 5; bases outside the gene matches: 3. The CDR3 DNA sequence: TGTGCCAGCAGCTTAAACAGGGGAGACGAGCAGTACTTC. It translates to CASSLNRGDEQYF.

This chain links TRBV7-9 with TRBJ2-7; 7 nucleotides agree with TRBD2. V trimming: 5 bases; J trimming: 2 bases; junction bases outside the gene matches: 12. CDR3 size: 16 residues. In germline, CDR1 is SEHNR, CDR2 FQNEAQ (reference sequence). This chain's CDR3 is CASSPRNGGETYEQYF. The CDR3 DNA reads as TGTGCCAGCAGCCCGAGGAATGGGGGGGAAACCTACGAGCAGTACTTC.

This clone is a singleton in its sample. The rearrangement uses TRBV27 and TRBJ2-3, with TRBD2 matching 9 bases. V gave up 7 bases and J gave up 6 bases; unmatched junction bases: 17. Germline values: CDR1 MNHEY, CDR2 SMNVEV (reference sequence). The CDR3 has 17 residues. CDR3 bases: TGTGCCAGCACCCGAGGAGCTAGCGGGACCTTCTTGGATACGCAGTATTTT. Translating gives CASTRGASGTFLDTQYF.

The chain uses TRBV5-1 and TRBJ2-7, with 7 bases that match TRBD2. Germline trimming cut 0 bases from V and 6 bases from J; bases unmatched to any gene: 0. The germline CDR1 and CDR2 sequences are SGHRS and YFSETQ. The length of the CDR3 is 12 residues. The CDR3: CASSLGGGEQYF. DNA for the CDR3: TGCGCCAGCAGCTTGGGGGGGGGCGAGCAGTACTTC. Variable domain in full (rest from reference TRBV5-1 and TRBJ2-7): KAGVTQTPRYLIKTRGQQVTLSCSPISGHRSVSWYQQTPGQGLQFLFEYFSETQRNKGNFPGRFSGRQFSNSRSEMNVSTLELGDSALYLCASSLGGGEQYFGPGTRLTVT.

This clone was found once. V and J are TRBV6-6 and TRBJ1-1; 8 bases align to TRBD1. Germline loops: CDR1 MNHNY, CDR2 SVGAGI (reference sequence). The CDR3 sequence is 15 residues long. The junction had 5 bases not matched to a gene; V was cut back by 4 bases and J by 1 base. The CDR3 nucleotides are TGTGCCAGCAGTTTATCACAGGGGGGGAACACTGAAGCTTTCTTT. It encodes CASSLSQGGNTEAFF.